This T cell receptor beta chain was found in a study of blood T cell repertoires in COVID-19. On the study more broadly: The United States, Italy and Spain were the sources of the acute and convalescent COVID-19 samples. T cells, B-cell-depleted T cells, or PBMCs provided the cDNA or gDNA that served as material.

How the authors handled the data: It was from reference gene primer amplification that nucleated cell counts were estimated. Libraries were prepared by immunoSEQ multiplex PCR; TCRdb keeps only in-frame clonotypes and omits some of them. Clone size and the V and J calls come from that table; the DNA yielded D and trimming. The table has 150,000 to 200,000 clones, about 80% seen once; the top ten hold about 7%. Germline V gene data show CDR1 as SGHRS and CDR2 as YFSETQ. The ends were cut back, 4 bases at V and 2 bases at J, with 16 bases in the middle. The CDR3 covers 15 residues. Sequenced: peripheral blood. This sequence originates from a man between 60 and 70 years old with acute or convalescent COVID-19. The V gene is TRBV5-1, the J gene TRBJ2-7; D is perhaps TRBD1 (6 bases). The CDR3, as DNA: TGCGCCAGCAGCCTGGACGGACAGCCGGCCTACGAGCAGTACTTC. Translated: CASSLDGQPAYEQYF.